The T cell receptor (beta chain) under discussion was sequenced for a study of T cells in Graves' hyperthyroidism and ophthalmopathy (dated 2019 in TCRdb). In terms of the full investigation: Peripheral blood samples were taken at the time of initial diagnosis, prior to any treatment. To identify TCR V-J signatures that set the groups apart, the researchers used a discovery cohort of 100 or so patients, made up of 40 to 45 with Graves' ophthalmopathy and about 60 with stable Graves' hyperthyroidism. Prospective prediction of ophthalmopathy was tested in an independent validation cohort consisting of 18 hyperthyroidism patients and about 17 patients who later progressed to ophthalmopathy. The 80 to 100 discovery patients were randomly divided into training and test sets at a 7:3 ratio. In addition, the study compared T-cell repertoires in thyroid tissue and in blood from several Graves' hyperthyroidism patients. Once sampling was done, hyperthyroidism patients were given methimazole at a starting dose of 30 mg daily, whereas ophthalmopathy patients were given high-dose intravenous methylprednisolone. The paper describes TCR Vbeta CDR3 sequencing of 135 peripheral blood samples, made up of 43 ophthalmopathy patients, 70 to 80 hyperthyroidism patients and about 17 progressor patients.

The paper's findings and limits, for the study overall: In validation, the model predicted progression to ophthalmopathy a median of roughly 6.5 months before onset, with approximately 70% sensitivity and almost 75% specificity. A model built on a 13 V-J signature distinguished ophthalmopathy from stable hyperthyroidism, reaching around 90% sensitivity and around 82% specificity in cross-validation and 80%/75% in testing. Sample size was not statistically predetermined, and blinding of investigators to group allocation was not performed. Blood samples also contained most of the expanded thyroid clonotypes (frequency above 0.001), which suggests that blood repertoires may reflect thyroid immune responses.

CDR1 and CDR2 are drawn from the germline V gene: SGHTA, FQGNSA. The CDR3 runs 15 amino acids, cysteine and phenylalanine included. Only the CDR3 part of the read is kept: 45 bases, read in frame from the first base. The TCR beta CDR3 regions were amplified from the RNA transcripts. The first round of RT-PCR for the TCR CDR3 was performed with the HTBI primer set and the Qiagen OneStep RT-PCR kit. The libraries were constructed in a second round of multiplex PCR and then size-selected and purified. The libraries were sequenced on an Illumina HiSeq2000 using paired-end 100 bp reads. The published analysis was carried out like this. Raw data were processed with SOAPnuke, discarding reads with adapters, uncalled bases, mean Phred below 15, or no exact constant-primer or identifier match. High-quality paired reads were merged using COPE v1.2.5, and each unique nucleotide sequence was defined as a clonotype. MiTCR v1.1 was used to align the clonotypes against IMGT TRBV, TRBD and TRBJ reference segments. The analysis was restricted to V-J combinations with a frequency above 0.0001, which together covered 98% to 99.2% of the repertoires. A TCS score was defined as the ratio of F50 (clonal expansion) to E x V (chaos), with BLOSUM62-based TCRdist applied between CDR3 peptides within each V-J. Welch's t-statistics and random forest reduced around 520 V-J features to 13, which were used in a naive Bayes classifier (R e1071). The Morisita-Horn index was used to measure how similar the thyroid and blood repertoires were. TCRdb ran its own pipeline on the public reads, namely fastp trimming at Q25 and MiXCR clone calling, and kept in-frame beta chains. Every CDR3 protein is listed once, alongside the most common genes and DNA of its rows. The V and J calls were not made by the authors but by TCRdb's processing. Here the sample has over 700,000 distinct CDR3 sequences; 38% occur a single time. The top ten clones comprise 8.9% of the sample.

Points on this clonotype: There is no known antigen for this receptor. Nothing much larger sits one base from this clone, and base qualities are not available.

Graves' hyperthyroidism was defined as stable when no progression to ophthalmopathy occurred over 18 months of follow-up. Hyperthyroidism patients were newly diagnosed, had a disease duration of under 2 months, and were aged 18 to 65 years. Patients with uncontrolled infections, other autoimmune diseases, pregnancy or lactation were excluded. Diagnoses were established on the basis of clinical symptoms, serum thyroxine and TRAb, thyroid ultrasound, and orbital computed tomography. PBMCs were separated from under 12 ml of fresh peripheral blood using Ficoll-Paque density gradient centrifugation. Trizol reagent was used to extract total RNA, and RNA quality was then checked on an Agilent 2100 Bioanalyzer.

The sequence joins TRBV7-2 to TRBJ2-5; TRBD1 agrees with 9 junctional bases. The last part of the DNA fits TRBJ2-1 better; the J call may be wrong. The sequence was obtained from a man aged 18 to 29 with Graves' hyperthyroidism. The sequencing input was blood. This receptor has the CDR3 CASSLDTGTGRLQFF. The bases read TGTGCCAGCAGCCTAGATACCGGGACAGGGCGCCTCCAGTTCTTC.